This entry concerns a single T cell receptor beta chain. Adults between roughly 18 and 95 years of age took part from under 30 US areas. Resolution of symptoms, clearance, or two negative PCRs was present in recovered Cohort 3 donors. The V gene's germline CDR1 is LNHDA and CDR2 SQIVND (reference sequence). The CDR3 has 15 amino acids. Germline trimming cut 6 bases from V and 2 bases from J; bases unmatched to any gene: 4. The sample originates from a study of blood T cell repertoires in COVID-19. Study in general: The United States, Italy and Spain provided the acute and convalescent COVID-19 samples.

Study processing details: Amplifying reference gene primers gave estimates of nucleated cell counts. TCRdb's table, derived via immunoSEQ multiplex PCR, lists solely in-frame clones and lacks some. The DNA gave D and trimming, while V, J and clone size come from that table. The data show 200,000 to 250,000 clones, 70% to 90% seen once. Sequenced input: PBMCs or T cells enriched from blood (not recorded which). The chain recombines TRBV19 with TRBJ2-5; 12 bases line up with TRBD1. The source of this sequence is a young man who had recovered from COVID-19. CDR3 in amino acids: CASRGQGAGQETQYF. CDR3 bases: TGTGCCAGTAGGGGACAGGGGGCAGGGCAAGAGACCCAGTACTTC.